The rows below give T cell receptor beta chains drawn from one sample of a study of T cell responses to AZD1222 COVID-19 vaccine. Sequencing used immunoSEQ multiplex PCR; TCRdb keeps in-frame clones, though not all of them. The repertoire holds roughly 170,000 clones, about 90% seen once, with around 1.8% in the top ten. The material sequenced was peripheral blood, taken on day 0 of AZD1222 vaccination. All receptors come from an adult in good health. Each CDR3 is given with its conserved first and last residue. The order of the fields is J gene, V gene, clone size, D gene, CDR3 protein, CDR3 DNA. A D gene is named only where the DNA matches it firmly. Rows may omit the clone size; those that give it use once, few, many or a size class.

j_call: TRBJ1-2
v_call: TRBV28
clone_size: -
d_call: -
cdr3_aa: CASNGLLEEPYGYTF
cdr3_nt: TGTGCCAGCAATGGCCTTCTTGAGGAGCCCTATGGCTACACCTTC

j_call: TRBJ2-5
v_call: TRBV10-1
clone_size: once
d_call: -
cdr3_aa: CATTPGPGETQYF
cdr3_nt: TGCGCCACCACCCCCGGGCCCGGGGAGACCCAGTACTTC

j_call: TRBJ2-1
v_call: TRBV27
clone_size: -
d_call: TRBD1
cdr3_aa: CASSLWGQTNEQFF
cdr3_nt: TGTGCCAGCAGTCTTTGGGGACAGACCAATGAGCAGTTCTTC

j_call: TRBJ2-3
v_call: TRBV24-1
clone_size: -
d_call: -
cdr3_aa: CATSDLDVKDTQYF
cdr3_nt: TGTGCCACCAGTGATTTGGATGTAAAAGATACGCAGTATTTT

j_call: TRBJ2-1
v_call: TRBV30
clone_size: -
d_call: -
cdr3_aa: CAWSPGANEQFF
cdr3_nt: TGTGCCTGGAGTCCGGGAGCTAATGAGCAGTTCTTC

j_call: TRBJ1-1
v_call: TRBV20-1
clone_size: -
d_call: -
cdr3_aa: CSASTRVGNTEAFF
cdr3_nt: TGCAGTGCTAGTACAAGGGTAGGGAACACTGAAGCTTTCTTT

j_call: TRBJ2-7
v_call: TRBV24-1
clone_size: once
d_call: -
cdr3_aa: CATSEGPQGWSVVQYF
cdr3_nt: TGTGCCACCAGTGAAGGCCCTCAGGGCTGGTCTGTCGTGCAGTACTTC

j_call: TRBJ1-6
v_call: TRBV7-8
clone_size: -
d_call: TRBD1
cdr3_aa: CASSLRDRGPPLDSPLHF
cdr3_nt: TGTGCCAGCAGCCTCCGGGACAGGGGACCGCCGCTCGATTCACCCCTCCACTTT

j_call: TRBJ1-4
v_call: TRBV27
clone_size: -
d_call: TRBD1
cdr3_aa: CASSLISGTGLEKLFF
cdr3_nt: TGTGCCAGCAGTTTGATTTCGGGGACAGGGCTGGAAAAACTGTTTTTT

j_call: TRBJ1-1
v_call: TRBV24-1
clone_size: -
d_call: TRBD1
cdr3_aa: CATRAQGATTEAFF
cdr3_nt: TGTGCCACCAGGGCACAGGGGGCGACCACTGAAGCTTTCTTT

j_call: TRBJ1-5
v_call: TRBV29-1
clone_size: -
d_call: -
cdr3_aa: CSVGDPVSNQPQHF
cdr3_nt: TGCAGCGTAGGGGATCCCGTTAGCAATCAGCCCCAGCATTTT

j_call: TRBJ1-5
v_call: TRBV27
clone_size: few
d_call: -
cdr3_aa: CASTQRDLNQPQHF
cdr3_nt: TGTGCCAGCACCCAAAGGGACCTCAATCAGCCCCAGCATTTT

j_call: TRBJ2-5
v_call: TRBV6-2/TRBV6-3
clone_size: -
d_call: -
cdr3_aa: CASSQTGEAETQYF
cdr3_nt: TGTGCCAGCAGTCAAACAGGGGAGGCAGAGACCCAGTACTTC

j_call: TRBJ1-2
v_call: TRBV27
clone_size: once
d_call: -
cdr3_aa: CASSPLRQTNYGYTF
cdr3_nt: TGTGCCAGCAGTCCCCTCCGACAGACTAACTATGGCTACACCTTC

j_call: TRBJ1-1
v_call: TRBV19
clone_size: -
d_call: TRBD1
cdr3_aa: CASTNQGAWTEAFF
cdr3_nt: TGTGCCAGTACCAATCAGGGGGCGTGGACTGAAGCTTTCTTT

j_call: TRBJ2-1
v_call: TRBV19
clone_size: once
d_call: -
cdr3_aa: CASSIGGRGNNEQFF
cdr3_nt: TGTGCCAGTAGTATAGGGGGTAGGGGGAACAATGAGCAGTTCTTC

j_call: TRBJ2-2
v_call: TRBV6-2/TRBV6-3
clone_size: -
d_call: TRBD2
cdr3_aa: CASSYPPLTSGLNTGELFF
cdr3_nt: TGTGCCAGCAGTTACCCTCCTTTGACTAGCGGGCTCAACACCGGGGAGCTGTTTTTT

j_call: TRBJ1-2
v_call: TRBV9
clone_size: -
d_call: -
cdr3_aa: CASSLTPGTEIGYTF
cdr3_nt: TGTGCCAGCAGCCTCACCCCCGGGACCGAGATTGGCTACACCTTC

j_call: TRBJ1-4
v_call: TRBV5-6
clone_size: -
d_call: TRBD1
cdr3_aa: CASSTDRGVGEKLFF
cdr3_nt: TGTGCCAGCAGCACGGACAGGGGGGTGGGTGAAAAACTGTTTTTT

j_call: TRBJ1-1
v_call: TRBV19
clone_size: -
d_call: -
cdr3_aa: CASSIDPGNTEAFF
cdr3_nt: TGTGCCAGTAGTATAGATCCAGGGAACACTGAAGCTTTCTTT

j_call: TRBJ1-1
v_call: TRBV30
clone_size: -
d_call: -
cdr3_aa: CAWSARGGETHTEAFF
cdr3_nt: TGTGCCTGGAGTGCCCGGGGAGGGGAGACCCACACTGAAGCTTTCTTT

j_call: TRBJ1-1
v_call: TRBV7-7
clone_size: few
d_call: -
cdr3_aa: CASSLEVNTEAFF
cdr3_nt: TGTGCTAGCAGCTTAGAAGTGAACACTGAAGCTTTCTTT

j_call: TRBJ2-3
v_call: TRBV9
clone_size: -
d_call: TRBD2
cdr3_aa: CASSPRLAGGEVTDTQYF
cdr3_nt: TGTGCCAGCAGCCCGAGACTAGCGGGAGGGGAGGTCACAGATACGCAGTATTTT

j_call: TRBJ2-7
v_call: TRBV5-6
clone_size: -
d_call: -
cdr3_aa: CASSRPQKRYEQYF
cdr3_nt: TGTGCCAGCAGCCGGCCCCAAAAACGGTACGAGCAGTACTTC

j_call: TRBJ2-5
v_call: TRBV19
clone_size: -
d_call: -
cdr3_aa: CASSAGQETQYF
cdr3_nt: TGTGCCAGTAGCGCAGGACAAGAGACCCAGTACTTC

j_call: TRBJ2-3
v_call: TRBV20-1
clone_size: -
d_call: -
cdr3_aa: CSASSSLRADTQYF
cdr3_nt: TGCAGTGCTAGTTCGTCATTAAGGGCAGATACGCAGTATTTT

j_call: TRBJ1-1
v_call: TRBV5-4
clone_size: -
d_call: -
cdr3_aa: CASSVGDGTARAFF
cdr3_nt: TGTGCCAGCAGCGTTGGGGACGGGACCGCAAGGGCTTTCTTT

j_call: TRBJ2-2
v_call: TRBV7-2
clone_size: -
d_call: -
cdr3_aa: CASSPHGGTNTGELFF
cdr3_nt: TGTGCCAGCAGCCCGCACGGAGGGACGAACACCGGGGAGCTGTTTTTT

j_call: TRBJ2-2
v_call: TRBV28
clone_size: -
d_call: TRBD1
cdr3_aa: CASRIGQGVTGELFF
cdr3_nt: TGTGCCAGCAGGATAGGACAGGGAGTAACCGGGGAGCTGTTTTTT

j_call: TRBJ1-1
v_call: TRBV5-6
clone_size: -
d_call: TRBD1
cdr3_aa: CASSTGGMNTEAFF
cdr3_nt: TGTGCCAGCAGCACAGGGGGGATGAACACTGAAGCTTTCTTT

j_call: TRBJ2-1
v_call: TRBV28
clone_size: -
d_call: TRBD1
cdr3_aa: CASSPPGTGVHNEQFF
cdr3_nt: TGTGCCAGCAGTCCGCCCGGGACAGGGGTCCACAATGAGCAGTTCTTC

j_call: TRBJ2-1
v_call: TRBV19
clone_size: -
d_call: -
cdr3_aa: CASSMGVNEQFF
cdr3_nt: TGTGCCAGTAGTATGGGGGTGAATGAGCAGTTCTTC

j_call: TRBJ1-2
v_call: TRBV5-4
clone_size: -
d_call: -
cdr3_aa: CASSPEGGRATNYGYTF
cdr3_nt: TGTGCCAGCAGCCCGGAGGGGGGCCGTGCGACTAACTATGGCTACACCTTC

j_call: TRBJ1-4
v_call: TRBV11-2
clone_size: -
d_call: -
cdr3_aa: CASSARVATNEKLFF
cdr3_nt: TGTGCCAGCAGCGCCAGGGTTGCAACTAATGAAAAACTGTTTTTT

j_call: TRBJ1-4
v_call: TRBV28
clone_size: -
d_call: TRBD1
cdr3_aa: CAVGQGATNEKLFF
cdr3_nt: TGTGCCGTGGGGCAGGGGGCAACTAATGAAAAACTGTTTTTT

j_call: TRBJ1-4
v_call: TRBV15
clone_size: -
d_call: -
cdr3_aa: CATSRAEGGNEKLFF
cdr3_nt: TGTGCCACCAGCAGAGCGGAGGGGGGAAATGAAAAACTGTTTTTT

j_call: TRBJ1-5
v_call: TRBV28
clone_size: -
d_call: TRBD1
cdr3_aa: CATGDRFNQPQHF
cdr3_nt: TGTGCCACCGGGGACAGGTTCAATCAGCCCCAGCATTTT

j_call: TRBJ1-4
v_call: TRBV29-1
clone_size: -
d_call: -
cdr3_aa: CSVEDLVAATNEKLFF
cdr3_nt: TGCAGCGTTGAAGATCTGGTGGCCGCAACTAATGAAAAACTGTTTTTT